This passage covers 10 T cell receptor beta chains from one sample sequenced in a study of regulatory T cells in long-lasting Graves disease. Time point meaning: newly diagnosed GD, antithyroid drugs for less than 3 months. There was RNA extracted from PBMCs, and the TCR library was made from it. For TCR beta, libraries came from iRepertoire HTBI primers and Arm-PCR of CDR3 regions. TCRdb reprocessed the multiplex PCR reads with MiXCR, giving one entry per CDR3 protein. The sample lists about 370,000 distinct CDR3 sequences, 15% occurring once. Here the sequenced sample was peripheral blood mononuclear cells (PBMCs), taken at new diagnosis, from a patient treated with antithyroid drugs. These receptors were taken from a female donor with Graves disease.

The chain combines TRBV5-6 with TRBJ1-6; 9 positions match TRBD1. Losses at the gene ends were 6 bases for V and 8 bases for J; bases not matched to a gene: 9. This CDR3 contains 15 residues. The germline V gene has CDR1 SGHDT and CDR2 YYEEEE. The CDR3 region has the DNA TGTGCCAGCACCGATTCGGGACAGGGTTATTCACCCCTCCACTTT. This sequence encodes CASTDSGQGYSPLHF.

This clonotype was seen ten or more times. The chain's CDR3 is CASSRYRLRQGRGGYTF. The CDR3 DNA is TGTGCCAGCAGTCGATACCGTTTAAGACAGGGCCGGGGTGGCTACACCTTC. The V gene is TRBV2, the J gene TRBJ1-2; 7 nucleotides agree with TRBD1. This CDR3 contains 17 residues. Germline loops: CDR1 SNHLY, CDR2 FYNNEI. J gave up 7 bases and V 5 bases, and 19 bases lay outside the gene matches.

This clonotype was counted many times. This chain uses TRBV18 with TRBJ2-7; D might be TRBD1 (6 bases). V lost 3 bases and J 5 bases, leaving 8 bases between the germline ends. Germline V gene data show CDR1 as KGHSH and CDR2 as LQKENI. CDR3 length: 12 amino acids. The CDR3, as DNA: TGTGCCAGCTCACCCAGGGGTCACGAGCAGTACTTC. It is translated as CASSPRGHEQYF.

In its sample, this clonotype was seen a few times. J is TRBJ2-4 and V is TRBV12-3 or TRBV12-4, with D perhaps TRBD2 (6 bases). The CDR3 consists of 16 residues. The V gene lost 0 bases and the J gene lost 8 bases, with 17 bases spanning the gap. CDR3 nucleotide sequence: TGTGCCAGCAGTTTAGCCAAGACCGGGACTCTGGACATTCAGTACTTC. It encodes CASSLAKTGTLDIQYF.

This clonotype has at least ten counts. The chain joins TRBV6-2 or TRBV6-3 to TRBJ2-7; the D gene is possibly TRBD2 (5 bases). The CDR3 is 18 residues long. Per germline, CDR1 MNHEY and CDR2 SVGEGT. Trimming removed 2 bases at V and 0 bases at J, with 20 bases between. The CDR3 nucleotides are TGTGCCAGCAGTTACCGACACACCAGCGGAGCCCCCTCCTACGAGCAGTACTTC. Amino acids: CASSYRHTSGAPSYEQYF.

This clonotype was counted at least ten times. The chain recombines TRBV27 with TRBJ2-1, with D perhaps TRBD2 (6 bases). Germline CDR1 MNHEY, CDR2 SMNVEV (reference sequence). V was cut by 6 bases and J by 0 bases, with 12 bases left in between. This CDR3 contains 15 residues. DNA of the CDR3: TGTGCCAGCAGCGACGGGACTGGCTCCTACAATGAGCAGTTCTTC. Protein product: CASSDGTGSYNEQFF.

The gene calls are TRBV4-1 and TRBJ2-1; perhaps D is TRBD1 or TRBD2 (6 bases each). Germline CDR1 is MGHRA and CDR2 is YSYEKL. V was pared by 0 bases and J by 10 bases, with 19 bases between. The CDR3 spans 16 residues. CDR3 in amino acids: CASSQDRGRQIGEQFF. The CDR3 DNA sequence: TGCGCCAGCAGCCAAGATAGGGGGAGGCAAATTGGGGAGCAGTTCTTC.

A few counts support this clonotype. Since a much larger clone is just one base distant, this may be a read error. As DNA, the CDR3 is TGTGCCAGCAGTGAAGCGCACAGTGCCTATGGCTACGCCTTC. Its protein is CASSEAHSAYGYAF. V and J are TRBV2 and TRBJ1-2, with unresolved D. Germline-derived CDR1 and CDR2 are SNHLY and FYNNEI. The CDR3 loop spans 14 amino acids. The full variable domain, in which reference TRBV2 and TRBJ1-2 provide the parts outside the CDR3, is EPEVTQTPSHQVTQMGQEVILRCVPISNHLYFYWYRQILGQKVEFLVSFYNNEISEKSEIFDDQFSVERPDGSNFTLKIRSTKLEDSAMYFCASSEAHSAYGYAFGSGTRLTVV.

The sample holds many counts of this clonotype. The chain couples TRBV12-3 or TRBV12-4 to TRBJ2-3, with 9 bases identical to TRBD2. Unmatched junction bases numbered 8, after V lost 8 bases and J lost 5 bases. The CDR3 is made up of 14 amino acids. The CDR3 sequence is CASAYGTSQDTQYF. Written as DNA, the CDR3 is TGTGCCAGCGCGTACGGGACTAGCCAAGATACGCAGTATTTT.

This clonotype has a count of ten or more. The V gene is TRBV12-3 or TRBV12-4, the J gene TRBJ1-2; a weak D match, TRBD1 (6 bases). CDR3 size: 15 residues. V was trimmed by 5 bases and J by 5 bases, leaving 18 bases between them. The DNA for the CDR3 is TGTGCCAGCAGTCCCCGGACAGTGGAGGGGTATGGCTACACCTTC. Amino acids: CASSPRTVEGYGYTF.